The present T cell receptor beta chain was sequenced within a study of blood T cell repertoires in COVID-19. This CDR3 spans 16 amino acids. Losses at the gene ends were 1 base for V and 3 bases for J; bases not matched to a gene: 3. In germline, CDR1 is MDHEN, CDR2 SYDVKM. Sequenced by immunoSEQ multiplex PCR; TCRdb stores in-frame clones only, minus some. Of approximately 300,000 clones listed, about 90% are singletons. This clone has just one count. The chain recombines TRBV28 with TRBJ2-1; TRBD1 aligns across 10 bases. The sample taken for sequencing was peripheral blood. The receptor's source is a woman aged 40 to 55 with COVID-19, enrolled during active disease. The CDR3, as DNA: TGTGCCAGCAGTTTATACGGACAGGGGGTCTACAATGAGCAGTTCTTC. Translated, it gives CASSLYGQGVYNEQFF.